The rows below give T cell receptor beta chains drawn from one sample of a study of cytomegalovirus exposure and HLA in healthy donors. TCRdb's table, derived via immunoSEQ multiplex PCR, lists solely in-frame clones and lacks some. The sample shows about 130,000 clones, more than 65% of them seen only once. The sequencing sample was made of PBMCs. These receptors came from a woman between 18 and 30 years old in good health and CMV-seropositive. The CDR3 runs from the conserved cysteine through the conserved F or W. A D gene is named only where the DNA matches it firmly. The size entry is marked missing in some rows and otherwise reads once, few, many or a size class.

J,size,D,length,V,DNA,CDR3
TRBJ2-1,once,TRBD2,17,TRBV4-1,TGCGCCAGCAGCCAAGTTGGGCGGGGGGTCCCCTACAATGAGCAGTTCTTC,CASSQVGRGVPYNEQFF
TRBJ1-6,NA,NA,16,TRBV4-2,TGTGCCAGCAGCCAAGCATATCAACAGAGGGATTCACCCCTCCACTTT,CASSQAYQQRDSPLHF
TRBJ1-5,NA,NA,14,TRBV2,TGTGCCAGCAGCGAAAGGGAAAGGGGACAGCCCCAGCATTTT,CASSERERGQPQHF
TRBJ2-5,NA,NA,15,TRBV7-9,TGTGCCAGCAGCCCCCCCGGACTGGAACAAGAGACCCAGTACTTC,CASSPPGLEQETQYF
TRBJ1-5,once,NA,13,TRBV2,TGTGCCAGCTGCGGGGGGCAGGAGTGGCCCCAGCATTTT,CASCGGQEWPQHF
TRBJ2-5,once,NA,15,TRBV5-1,TGCGCCAGCAGCTTGGAGACGACAGCGCAAGAGACCCAGTACTTC,CASSLETTAQETQYF
TRBJ1-5,few,NA,15,TRBV6-4,TGTGCCAGCAGCGTAGACAGTACTCCTAATCAGCCCCAGCATTTT,CASSVDSTPNQPQHF
TRBJ1-1,NA,NA,11,TRBV6-5,TGTGCCAGCAGTTACTTACAGCAAGCTTTCTTT,CASSYLQQAFF
TRBJ1-3,NA,NA,14,TRBV6-5,TGTGCCGCGGAAACTGGGGGGGCTGGAAACACCATATATTTT,CAAETGGAGNTIYF
TRBJ2-3,once,TRBD2,13,TRBV7-3,TGTGCCAGCAGTCTAGCGGGGAGAGATACGCAGTATTTT,CASSLAGRDTQYF
TRBJ1-1,NA,NA,14,TRBV6-5,TGTGCCAGCAGTTACTCGATTTCGGGAGGACAAGCTTTCTTT,CASSYSISGGQAFF
TRBJ1-1,NA,NA,14,TRBV27,TGTGCCAGCCGCCAGGGGATTGTGAACACTGAAGCTTTCTTT,CASRQGIVNTEAFF
TRBJ2-3,NA,TRBD1,15,TRBV2,TGTGCCAGCAGGACAGGGACAGGAGGCACAGATACGCAGTATTTT,CASRTGTGGTDTQYF
TRBJ2-7,NA,NA,12,TRBV6-5,TGTGCCAGCAGTAACCGTGCGGACGAGCAGTACTTC,CASSNRADEQYF
TRBJ1-1,NA,TRBD1,14,TRBV4-1,TGCGCCAGCAGCCATTTAAGGGGGCGCGTTGAAGCTTTCTTT,CASSHLRGRVEAFF
TRBJ1-1,NA,TRBD1,15,TRBV5-8,TGTGCCAGCAGCTTAAACAGGGGTTTGAACACTGAAGCTTTCTTT,CASSLNRGLNTEAFF
TRBJ2-1,NA,TRBD2,18,TRBV7-9,TGTGCCAGCAGCTCCCCGGGACTAGCGGGGGGGCCGAGAAATGAGCAGTTCTTC,CASSSPGLAGGPRNEQFF
TRBJ1-2,few,NA,14,TRBV19,TGTGCCAGTAGTATTGGAGGACAGCCCTATGGCTACACCTTC,CASSIGGQPYGYTF
TRBJ1-5,NA,NA,13,TRBV6-1,TGTGCCAGCAGTACACAGGGCCCCCAGCCCCAGCATTTT,CASSTQGPQPQHF
TRBJ2-1,NA,TRBD2,15,TRBV7-6,TGTGCCAGCACCAAACTAGCGGGGGGGCTCAATGAGCAGTTCTTC,CASTKLAGGLNEQFF
TRBJ2-7,few,NA,12,TRBV27,TGTGCCAGCAGTTTACGGGGAGCCGAGCAGTACTTC,CASSLRGAEQYF
TRBJ2-1,NA,TRBD1,15,TRBV5-1,TGCGCCAGCAGCTTGGCAGGGGGCGCCTACAATGAGCAGTTCTTC,CASSLAGGAYNEQFF
TRBJ1-1,NA,TRBD1,13,TRBV18,TGTGCCAGCTCCTCCGACAGGGATACTGAAGCTTTCTTT,CASSSDRDTEAFF
TRBJ2-3,NA,NA,16,TRBV6-1,TGTGCCAGCAGTGATGTGAGTGTTCTTAACACAGATACGCAGTATTTT,CASSDVSVLNTDTQYF
TRBJ2-7,NA,TRBD2,19,TRBV14,TGTGCCAGCAGCCCTCCCGCGACGGGACTAGCGGCCAACTTCTACGAGCAGTACTTC,CASSPPATGLAANFYEQYF
TRBJ1-1,NA,TRBD1,13,TRBV18,TGTGCCAGCTCACCCGACAGGGCTTCTGAAGCTTTCTTT,CASSPDRASEAFF
TRBJ1-6,NA,TRBD1,17,TRBV7-2,TGTGCCAGCAGCTTAGCTCAGGGGGCTTCCTATAATTCACCCCTCCACTTT,CASSLAQGASYNSPLHF
TRBJ1-3,NA,NA,17,TRBV19,TGTGCCAGTACTTTATCCGCCTCAGGGTTGCGCGGAAACACCATATATTTT,CASTLSASGLRGNTIYF
TRBJ1-1,few,NA,14,TRBV25-1,TGTGCCAGCAGCGGTCCGGCAGGGGTCACTGAAGCTTTCTTT,CASSGPAGVTEAFF
TRBJ2-1,once,NA,18,TRBV5-4,TGTGCCAGCAGCTTATCATCTGGGGGCCCCCCGCTGAACAATGAGCAGTTCTTC,CASSLSSGGPPLNNEQFF
TRBJ1-1,NA,TRBD1,17,TRBV5-1,TGCGCCAGCAGCTGGAAGACAGGGGGTTTTGGGAACACTGAAGCTTTCTTT,CASSWKTGGFGNTEAFF